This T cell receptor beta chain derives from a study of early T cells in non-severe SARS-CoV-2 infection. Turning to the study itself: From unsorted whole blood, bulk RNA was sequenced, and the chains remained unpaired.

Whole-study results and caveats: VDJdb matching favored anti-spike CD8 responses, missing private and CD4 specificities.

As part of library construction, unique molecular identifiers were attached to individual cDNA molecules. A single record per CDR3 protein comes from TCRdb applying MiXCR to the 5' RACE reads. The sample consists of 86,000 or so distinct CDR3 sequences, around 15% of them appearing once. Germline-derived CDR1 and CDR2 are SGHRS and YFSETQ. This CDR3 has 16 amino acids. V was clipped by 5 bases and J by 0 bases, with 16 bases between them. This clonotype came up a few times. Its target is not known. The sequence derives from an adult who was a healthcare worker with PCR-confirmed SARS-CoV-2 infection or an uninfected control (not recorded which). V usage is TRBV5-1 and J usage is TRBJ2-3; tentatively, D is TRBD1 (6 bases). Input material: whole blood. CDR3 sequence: CASREGTPTSTDTQYF. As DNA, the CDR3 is TGCGCCAGCAGGGAAGGGACACCTACTAGCACAGATACGCAGTATTTT.